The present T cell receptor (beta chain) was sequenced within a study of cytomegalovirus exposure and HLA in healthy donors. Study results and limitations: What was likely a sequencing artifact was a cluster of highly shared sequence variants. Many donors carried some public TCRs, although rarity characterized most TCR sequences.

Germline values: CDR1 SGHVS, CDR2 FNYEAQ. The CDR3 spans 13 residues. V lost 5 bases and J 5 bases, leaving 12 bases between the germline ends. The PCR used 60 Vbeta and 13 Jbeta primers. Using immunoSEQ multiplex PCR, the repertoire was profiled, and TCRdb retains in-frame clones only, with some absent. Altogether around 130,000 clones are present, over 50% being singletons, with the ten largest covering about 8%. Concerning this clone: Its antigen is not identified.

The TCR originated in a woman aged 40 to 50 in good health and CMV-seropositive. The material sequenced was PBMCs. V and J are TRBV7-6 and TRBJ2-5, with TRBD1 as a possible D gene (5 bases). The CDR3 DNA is TGTGCCAGCAGCCTAAACCCAGGGGAGACCCAGTACTTC. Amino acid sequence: CASSLNPGETQYF. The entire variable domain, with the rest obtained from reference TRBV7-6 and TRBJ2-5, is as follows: GAGVSQSPRYKVTKRGQDVALRCDPISGHVSLYWYRQALGQGPEFLTYFNYEAQQDKSGLPNDRFSAERPEGSISTLTIQRTEQRDSAMYRCASSLNPGETQYFGPGTRLLVL.